This TCR beta chain appears in the sequencing data of a study of T cell repertoires in cytomegalovirus infection. For the study at large: CMV epitopes that were recently identified and HLA-C-restricted were used alongside well-studied HLA-B-restricted ones.

CDR1 and CDR2 from the germline V gene are SGHTA and FQGNSA. This CDR3 is 14 amino acids long. The ends lost 2 bases at V and 5 bases at J; junction bases unmatched: 5. This clonotype has ten or more counts. The antigen remains undetermined. TCRdb passed the reads through MiXCR, listing each CDR3 protein once. Here the sample spans some 480,000 distinct CDR3 sequences, about 33% being singletons. The chain couples TRBV7-2 to TRBJ2-5; 7 positions match TRBD1. The clonotype was recovered from a human donor in good health (CMV status not recorded). Some clones in this sample may be carry-over from other donors' samples. The source material was cultured PBMCs, sampled from culture after CMV antigen stimulation. This CDR3 is CASSLTGESETQYF. CDR3 in DNA: TGTGCCAGCAGCTTAACAGGGGAAAGCGAGACCCAGTACTTC.